This T cell receptor beta chain was profiled in a study of OX40 agonist ivuxolimab in advanced cancers. Whole-study context: Prior anti-PD-1, anti-PD-L1 or anti-CTLA-4 therapy was allowed; approximately 41% had some.

Here immunoSEQ multiplex PCR was the method, and the copy in TCRdb shows in-frame clones only, minus some. The sample lists some 70,000 clones, roughly 90% occurring once. Germline V gene lookup returns CDR1 SGDLS and CDR2 YYNGEE. The CDR3 covers 16 residues. V trimming: 3 bases; J trimming: 6 bases; junction bases outside the gene matches: 10. The input for sequencing was CD4+ or CD8+ T cells sorted from blood, taken in a trial of the OX40 agonist ivuxolimab. The receptor was isolated from an adult with an advanced solid tumor such as melanoma, head and neck, liver or kidney cancer. V is TRBV9 and J is TRBJ2-5; 11 nucleotides match TRBD1. In DNA form, the CDR3 reads TGTGCCAGCAGCGCCCAGGACAGGGGGCGTTTAAAGACCCAGTACTTC. Its protein is CASSAQDRGRLKTQYF.